This TCR beta chain stems from a study of early stage breast cancer tumors. Overall study: Each sample averaged around 9.2-fold read coverage.

In the case of this clone: No antigen is known for it.

Produced via immunoSEQ multiplex PCR; TCRdb's table is partial and in-frame only. The sample contains about 24,000 clones, 60% to 70% of which appear only once. Study results and caveats: Blood repertoires resembled normal breast more than tumor. Most shared enriched TCRB sequences were commonly generated ones. Compared with adjacent normal breast, tumors showed 2 to 2.5-fold denser, more clonal T cells.

Germline V gives CDR1 MDHEN, CDR2 SYDVKM. The ends lost 4 bases at V and 0 bases at J; junction bases unmatched: 6. The CDR3 has 17 residues. The TCR originated in a person aged 55-75 years with breast cancer. The sequencing sample was made of breast tumor tissue. The rearrangement joins TRBV28 to TRBJ2-6, with 7 bases identical to TRBD2. This CDR3 reads CASSSAGDHSGANVLTF. The CDR3 DNA reads as TGTGCCAGCAGTTCGGCGGGAGACCACTCTGGGGCCAACGTCCTGACTTTC.